The 3 T cell receptor beta chains below were found in one sample sequenced in a study of regulatory T cells in long-lasting Graves disease. The sample's time point: persistent/refractory GD, antithyroid drugs over 5 years with positive TRAb. Preparation of the TCR library used RNA extracted from PBMCs. Building of the TCR beta libraries involved iRepertoire HTBI primers and Arm-PCR of CDR3 regions. TCRdb re-called the multiplex PCR reads through MiXCR, storing one row per CDR3 protein. The table lists some 370,000 distinct CDR3 sequences, less than 30% of them singletons. The source material was peripheral blood mononuclear cells (PBMCs), sampled when the disease was refractory, from a patient treated with antithyroid drugs. The receptors shown here come from a woman aged 35 to 49 with Graves disease.

The chain couples TRBV28 to TRBJ1-2; 7 nucleotides match TRBD1. Germline loops: CDR1 MDHEN, CDR2 SYDVKM. The V gene end was trimmed by 8 bases and the J gene end by 4 bases; junction bases not matched to a gene: 4. The CDR3 is 12 residues long. CDR3: CASHWDSYGYTF. CDR3 nucleotide sequence: TGTGCCAGCCACTGGGACAGCTATGGCTACACCTTC.

This sequence joins TRBV4-1 and TRBJ2-7, with D possibly TRBD1 on 6 matching bases. The CDR3 is 16 amino acids. Germline CDR1 reads MGHRA; CDR2 reads YSYEKL. V was pared by 1 base and J by 3 bases, with 16 bases between. This CDR3 is CASSQVGGRRFYEQYF. The CDR3 nucleotides read TGCGCCAGCAGCCAAGTTGGGGGCAGGAGGTTCTACGAGCAGTACTTC.

This clonotype was seen repeatedly, ten times or more. The chain uses TRBV11-2 and TRBJ2-5; D is perhaps TRBD1 (5 bases). The CDR3 loop spans 13 amino acids. The germline CDR1 and CDR2 sequences are SGHAT and FQNNGV. The V end was cut by 5 bases, the J end by 5 bases, with 12 bases between. The CDR3 loop reads CASSPRQRETQYF. CDR3 sequence (DNA): TGTGCCAGCAGCCCCCGACAGAGGGAGACCCAGTACTTC.